These 27 T cell receptor beta chains were sequenced from one sample in a study of T cells in Graves' hyperthyroidism and ophthalmopathy (dated by TCRdb to about 2019). Receptor libraries were prepared by multiplex PCR. Sequencing was performed on an Illumina HiSeq 2000. The TCR beta CDR3 regions were amplified from RNA transcripts. For the first round of RT-PCR on the TCR CDR3, the HTBI primer set was used together with the Qiagen OneStep RT-PCR kit. TCRdb reran the public reads through fastp at Q25 and MiXCR, keeping productive beta chains. Rows with a matching CDR3 protein are joined into one entry that keeps the most common DNA and genes. The sample yields about 840,000 distinct CDR3 sequences; about 38% were counted once. 8.9% of the sample comes from the top ten. Material for sequencing was blood. The source is a man aged 18 to 30 with Graves' hyperthyroidism.

The gene calls are TRBV29-1 and TRBJ1-1; D might be TRBD1 (6 bases). The length of the CDR3 is 13 residues. The V gene's germline CDR1 is SQVTM and CDR2 ANQGSEA. The germline V and J ends were trimmed by 7 bases and 0 bases, with 12 bases remaining between them. CDR3 in DNA: TGCAGCGAAGGACAGTATCTGAACACTGAAGCTTTCTTT. Encoded protein: CSEGQYLNTEAFF.

This clonotype was counted ten times or more. A junction end diverges from the germline sequence, so it may reflect a read error. V usage is TRBV15 and J usage is TRBJ1-1; no reliable D call. The germline CDR1 and CDR2 sequences are LNHNV and YYDKDF (reference sequence). The CDR3 contains 16 residues. In DNA, the CDR3 is TGTGCCACCAGCCGAGATTTGGGCCTCGGGGACACTGAAGCTTTCTTT. Translated: CATSRDLGLGDTEAFF. Combining the CDR3 with reference TRBV15 and TRBJ1-1 gives the whole variable domain DAMVIQNPRYQVTQFGKPVTLSCSQTLNHNVMYWYQQKSSQAPKLLFHYYDKDFNNEADTPDNFQSRRPNTSFCFLDIRSPGLGDTAMYLCATSRDLGLGDTEAFFGQGTRLTVV.

This clonotype showed up just a few times. This chain uses TRBV18 with TRBJ1-5; 7 nucleotides align to TRBD1. CDR1 KGHSH and CDR2 LQKENI come from the germline V gene. The CDR3 has 13 amino acids. With 3 bases clipped from V and 6 bases from J, the junction kept 2 bases outside the gene matches. The CDR3 loop reads CASSPTGSQPQHF. CDR3 nucleotide sequence: TGTGCCAGCTCACCGACAGGGAGTCAGCCCCAGCATTTT.

J is TRBJ2-2 and V is TRBV2; 12 bases line up with TRBD2. The CDR3 runs 14 residues. J lost 7 bases, V lost 8 bases, and 5 bases had no gene match. Germline V gene sequence: CDR1 SNHLY, CDR2 FYNNEI. The CDR3 DNA reads TGTGCCAGCGGGGGACTAGCGGGCAACGGGGAGCTGTTTTTT. It yields the protein CASGGLAGNGELFF.

Ten or more counts support this clonotype. V and J are TRBV19 and TRBJ1-1, with a weak D call TRBD1 (6 bases). In germline, CDR1 is LNHDA, CDR2 SQIVND (reference sequence). The CDR3 is made up of 17 amino acids. The V gene lost 4 bases and the J gene lost 0 bases, with 18 bases spanning the gap. DNA of the CDR3: TGTGCCAGTAGTACCTACAGAATCGGACAGATGAACACTGAAGCTTTCTTT. Protein: CASSTYRIGQMNTEAFF.

This clonotype was observed a handful of times. The rearrangement joins TRBV20-1 to TRBJ2-2, with unresolved D. V was pared by 2 bases and J by 3 bases, with 10 bases between. CDR1 and CDR2 from the germline V gene are DFQATT and SNEGSKA (reference sequence). The CDR3 extends over 14 amino acids. DNA for the CDR3: TGCAGTGCTAGACCTTACACGGACACCGGGGAGCTGTTTTTT. This gives the protein CSARPYTDTGELFF.

This clonotype has more than one count but fewer than ten. The chain joins TRBV3-1 to TRBJ1-6; D gene ambiguous. Germline V gives CDR1 LGHDT, CDR2 YNNKEL (reference sequence). The V end was cut by 7 bases, the J end by 0 bases, with 16 bases between. This CDR3 has 17 residues. The CDR3 protein is CASIRSSPSSYNSPLHF. The CDR3 DNA is TGTGCCAGCATAAGGAGCTCACCCAGCTCCTATAATTCACCCCTCCACTTT. Combining the CDR3 with reference TRBV3-1 and TRBJ1-6 gives the whole variable domain DTAVSQTPKYLVTQMGNDKSIKCEQNLGHDTMYWYKQDSKKFLKIMFSYNNKELIINETVPNRFSPKSPDKAHLNLHINSLELGDSAVYFCASIRSSPSSYNSPLHFGNGTRLTVT.

Points on this clonotype: The junction differs from germline at one of its ends, possibly a read error. The chain carries TRBV19 and TRBJ2-7; TRBD2 might be the D (6 bases). The CDR3 sequence is 14 residues long. Germline lookup yields CDR1 LNHDA and CDR2 SQIVND (reference sequence). CDR3 bases: TGTGCCAGTAGGATAGCGGTCGACGGCTACGAGCAGTACTTC. Its translation: CASRIAVDGYEQYF.

About this clonotype: A read error may produce the germline difference seen at one junction end. J is TRBJ2-2 and V is TRBV7-7; 10 nucleotides align to TRBD1. Germline CDR1 SSHAT, CDR2 FNYEAQ (reference sequence). The CDR3 is 17 amino acids. This chain's CDR3 is CASSHTGTGVNTGELFF. CDR3 sequence (DNA): TGTGCTAGCAGCCATACCGGGACAGGGGTAAACACCGGGGAGCTGTTTTTT.

This clonotype showed up many times. The V and J genes are TRBV15 and TRBJ2-7; 7 bases are shared with TRBD1. This CDR3 comprises 16 residues. Trimming removed 1 base from V and 1 base from J; junction bases left unmatched: 7. Looked up from germline, CDR1 is LNHNV and CDR2 is YYDKDF (reference sequence). The CDR3 loop reads CATSRVGDRDSYEQYF. The CDR3 nucleotides are TGTGCCACCAGCAGAGTAGGAGACAGGGATTCCTACGAGCAGTACTTC.

This clonotype was observed many times. The chain couples TRBV4-1 to TRBJ1-1; no firm D call. The CDR3 is 13 residues long. V was trimmed by 0 bases and J by 8 bases, leaving 10 bases between them. Germline V gene data show CDR1 as MGHRA and CDR2 as YSYEKL. CDR3 protein: CASSQDVLVEAFF. In nucleotides, the CDR3 is TGCGCCAGCAGCCAAGATGTATTGGTGGAAGCTTTCTTT.

Of note for this clonotype: This sequence may be a read error, since a much larger clone differs from it by one base. Since no conserved phenylalanine or tryptophan closes the CDR3, a read error is the likely cause. This chain links TRBV5-8 with TRBJ2-7; 7 bases line up with TRBD1. J was trimmed by 2 bases and V by 9 bases; bases with no gene match: 8. Germline values: CDR1 SGHTS, CDR2 YDEGEE. This CDR3 contains 13 residues. Here the CDR3 reads CAIKAQGAYEQYL. The CDR3 region has the DNA TGTGCCATCAAGGCCCAGGGGGCCTACGAGCAGTACCTC.

Concerning this clonotype: Its ends do not fully match the called genes, so a read error is possible. The chain has TRBV7-3 and TRBJ2-7; 7 nucleotides line up with TRBD2. The CDR3 is 15 residues long. Germline V gene sequence: CDR1 SGHTA, CDR2 FQGTGA. As DNA, the CDR3 is TGCGCCAGCAGCCAGGGACTACTACCGACCTACGAGCAGTACTTC. This gives the protein CASSQGLLPTYEQYF.

The J gene is TRBJ1-6, the V gene TRBV6-5, with D possibly matching TRBD1 (6 bases). Between the trimmed V and J ends, which lost 0 bases and 6 bases, there was a span of 18 bases. Germline lookup yields CDR1 MNHEY and CDR2 SVGAGI. The CDR3 is 18 residues long. The CDR3 region is CASSYSVRRRGLNSPLHF. In DNA, the CDR3 is TGTGCCAGCAGTTACTCGGTCAGGCGCAGGGGACTTAATTCACCCCTCCACTTT.

This clonotype turned up a few times. The chain employs TRBV9 and TRBJ2-7; D is unclear. The CDR3 runs 12 residues. Trimming shortened V by 8 bases and J by 6 bases, and 15 bases separated the two germline ends. CDR1 is SGDLS, CDR2 YYNGEE, per germline. The CDR3 DNA is TGTGCCAGTTCGTCCTCAACGGGCGAGCAGTACTTC. It codes for CASSSSTGEQYF.

This clonotype occurred many times. The CDR3 DNA sequence: TGTGCCACCACGGAGGGCTCATACAATCAGCCCCAGCATTTT. This sequence encodes CATTEGSYNQPQHF. The V call is TRBV15, the J call TRBJ1-5; D unclear. This CDR3 is 14 amino acids long. Germline lookup yields CDR1 LNHNV and CDR2 YYDKDF (reference sequence). V gave up 7 bases and J gave up 3 bases, with 13 bases separating them. Combining the CDR3 with reference TRBV15 and TRBJ1-5 gives the whole variable domain DAMVIQNPRYQVTQFGKPVTLSCSQTLNHNVMYWYQQKSSQAPKLLFHYYDKDFNNEADTPDNFQSRRPNTSFCFLDIRSPGLGDTAMYLCATTEGSYNQPQHFGDGTRLSIL.

The CDR3 sequence is CASTTGRNSPLHF. The CDR3 DNA follows: TGTGCCAGCACTACCGGACGGAATTCACCCCTCCACTTT. The V and J genes are TRBV25-1 and TRBJ1-6, with no clear D. Germline V lookup: CDR1 MGHDK, CDR2 SYGVNS. The CDR3 length is 13 residues. The germline V and J ends were trimmed by 7 bases and 7 bases, with 11 bases remaining between them.

With regard to this clonotype: A much larger clone lies one base from this, so it may be a read error. The genes are TRBV20-1 and TRBJ2-7; no definite D call. The V end lost 0 bases, the J end lost 2 bases, and 5 bases lay between the germline ends. This CDR3 region has 12 residues. Germline CDR1 is DFQATT and CDR2 is SNEGSKA (reference sequence). The CDR3 sequence is CSARDMAYEQYF. DNA of the CDR3: TGCAGTGCTAGAGATATGGCCTACGAGCAGTACTTC.

This clonotype appeared a few times. The chain joins TRBV20-1 to TRBJ2-5; the D gene could be TRBD1 or TRBD2 (5 bases each). Germline V gene lookup returns CDR1 DFQATT and CDR2 SNEGSKA (reference sequence). The CDR3 extends over 13 amino acids. Trimming took off 5 bases at V and 4 bases at J, with 14 bases between the two ends. CDR3 coding DNA: TGCAGTGCTCCTGTTGAGGGGAGAGAGACCCAGTACTTC. It yields the protein CSAPVEGRETQYF.

The DNA of the CDR3 is TGTGCCATCAGCAGTTCCGGAACAGGTGCTGGGGCCAACGTCCTGACTTTC. Its translation: CAISSSGTGAGANVLTF. V gene TRBV10-3 combines with J gene TRBJ2-6, with a possible D match to TRBD1 (5 bases). V was cut by 6 bases and J by 2 bases, with 17 bases left in between. Germline V gives CDR1 ENHRY, CDR2 SYGVKD. This CDR3 is 17 amino acids long.

This clonotype was seen only a few times. The CDR3 nucleotides read TGTGCCAGCAGTTATTCGGACAGGGAGAATGGCTACACCTTC. Protein: CASSYSDRENGYTF. The chain links TRBV6-5 to TRBJ1-2; the match to TRBD1 covers 8 bases. Germline CDR1 MNHEY, CDR2 SVGAGI. This CDR3 is 14 amino acids long. Trimming took 3 bases from V and 6 from J; bases not matched to a gene: 6.

This clonotype was seen many times. V and J are TRBV7-6 and TRBJ1-1; D not certain. Germline V lookup: CDR1 SGHVS, CDR2 FNYEAQ. The length of the CDR3 is 14 residues. With 6 bases removed from V and 0 bases from J, the gap between germline ends came to 11 bases. The CDR3 is CASSPEWVNTEAFF. CDR3 coding DNA: TGTGCCAGCAGTCCCGAGTGGGTGAACACTGAAGCTTTCTTT.

The chain uses TRBV7-9 and TRBJ1-2; D is unresolved. Looked up from germline, CDR1 is SEHNR and CDR2 is FQNEAQ (reference sequence). V lost 3 bases, J lost 6 bases, and 14 bases lay in between. There are 14 residues in the CDR3. CDR3 protein: CASSFPSELNGYTF. In nucleotides, the CDR3 is TGTGCCAGCAGCTTCCCTTCAGAGCTGAATGGCTACACCTTC.

The chain is built from TRBV20-1 and TRBJ2-5; TRBD2 matches 8 bases. Trimming took 0 bases from V and 1 from J; bases not matched to a gene: 7. Germline V gene lookup returns CDR1 DFQATT and CDR2 SNEGSKA (reference sequence). The CDR3 spans 16 residues. The CDR3 DNA reads TGCAGTGCTAGAGATCCCGCAGCGGGGGTCCAAGAGACCCAGTACTTC. This translates into CSARDPAAGVQETQYF.

On this clonotype: This may be a read error, as it is one base from a much larger clone. V is TRBV7-9 and J is TRBJ2-2, with unresolved D. The DNA end favors TRBJ1-4, so the J call may be wrong. The V gene's germline CDR1 is SEHNR and CDR2 FQNEAQ (reference sequence). The CDR3 contains 15 residues. The CDR3 DNA follows: TGTGCCAGCAGCAGAGTTATCACCCGGAACGAAAAACTGTTTTTT. This encodes CASSRVITRNEKLFF.

This chain links TRBV5-1 with TRBJ1-4; D ambiguous. This CDR3 is built from 15 residues. Trimming stripped 1 base from V and 6 bases from J, with 13 bases between. Germline CDR1 SGHRS, CDR2 YFSETQ. The chain's CDR3 is CASSLKGSGDEKLFF. The DNA of the CDR3 is TGCGCCAGCAGCTTGAAGGGCTCCGGGGATGAAAAACTGTTTTTT.

This clonotype has only a few counts. One base away lies a much larger clone, so this may be a sequencing read error. This chain links TRBV10-3 with TRBJ2-7, with 9 bases identical to TRBD1. CDR1 is ENHRY, CDR2 SYGVKD, per germline. CDR3 size: 12 residues. The trim removed 2 bases at V and 12 bases at J, leaving 5 bases unmatched. CDR3 DNA sequence: TGTGCCATCAGTGAGCTGACAGGGGGTCCGTACTTC. It is translated as CAISELTGGPYF.